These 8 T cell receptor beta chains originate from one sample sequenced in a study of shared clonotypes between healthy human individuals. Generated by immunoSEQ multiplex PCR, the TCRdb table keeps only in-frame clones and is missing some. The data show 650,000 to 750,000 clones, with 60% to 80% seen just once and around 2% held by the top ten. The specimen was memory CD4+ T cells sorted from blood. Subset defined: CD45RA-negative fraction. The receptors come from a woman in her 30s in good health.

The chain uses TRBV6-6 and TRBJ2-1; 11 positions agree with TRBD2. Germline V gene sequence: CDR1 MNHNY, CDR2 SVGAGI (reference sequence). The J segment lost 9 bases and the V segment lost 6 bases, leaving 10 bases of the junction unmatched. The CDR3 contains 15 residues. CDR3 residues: CASSKTGTSGGEQFF. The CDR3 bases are TGTGCCAGCAGCAAAACCGGGACTAGCGGTGGTGAGCAGTTCTTC.

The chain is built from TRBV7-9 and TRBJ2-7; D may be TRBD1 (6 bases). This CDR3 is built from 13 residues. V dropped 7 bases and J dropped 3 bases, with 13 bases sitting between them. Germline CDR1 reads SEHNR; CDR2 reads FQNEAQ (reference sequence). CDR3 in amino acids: CASTTGNDYEQYF. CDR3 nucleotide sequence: TGTGCCAGCACCACAGGGAATGACTACGAGCAGTACTTC.

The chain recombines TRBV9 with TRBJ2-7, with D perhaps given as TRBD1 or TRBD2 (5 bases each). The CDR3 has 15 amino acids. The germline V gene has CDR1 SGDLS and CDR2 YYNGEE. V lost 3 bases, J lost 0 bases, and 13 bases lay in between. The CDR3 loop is CASSAGRASSYEQYF. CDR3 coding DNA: TGTGCCAGCAGCGCAGGGAGAGCTAGCTCCTACGAGCAGTACTTC.

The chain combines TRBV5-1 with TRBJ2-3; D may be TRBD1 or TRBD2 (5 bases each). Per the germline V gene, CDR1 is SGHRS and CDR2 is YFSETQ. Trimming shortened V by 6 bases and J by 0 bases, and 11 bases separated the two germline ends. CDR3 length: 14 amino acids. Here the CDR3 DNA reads TGCGCCAGCACCTGGGGACGGAGCACAGATACGCAGTATTTT. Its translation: CASTWGRSTDTQYF. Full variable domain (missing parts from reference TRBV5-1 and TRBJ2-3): KAGVTQTPRYLIKTRGQQVTLSCSPISGHRSVSWYQQTPGQGLQFLFEYFSETQRNKGNFPGRFSGRQFSNSRSEMNVSTLELGDSALYLCASTWGRSTDTQYFGPGTRLTVL.

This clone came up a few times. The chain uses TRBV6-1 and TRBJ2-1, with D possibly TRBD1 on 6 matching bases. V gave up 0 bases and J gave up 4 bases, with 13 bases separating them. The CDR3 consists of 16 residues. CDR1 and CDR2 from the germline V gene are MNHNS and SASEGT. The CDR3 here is CASSEARGRGYNEQFF. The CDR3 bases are TGTGCCAGCAGTGAAGCTCGCGGTAGGGGGTACAATGAGCAGTTCTTC.

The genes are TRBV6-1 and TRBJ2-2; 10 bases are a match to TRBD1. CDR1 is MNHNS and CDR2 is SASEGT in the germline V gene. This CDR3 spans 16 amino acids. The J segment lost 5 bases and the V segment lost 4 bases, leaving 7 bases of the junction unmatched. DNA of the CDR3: TGTGCCAGCAGTGGGGAGACAGGGGGCTTTACCGGGGAGCTGTTTTTT. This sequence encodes CASSGETGGFTGELFF.

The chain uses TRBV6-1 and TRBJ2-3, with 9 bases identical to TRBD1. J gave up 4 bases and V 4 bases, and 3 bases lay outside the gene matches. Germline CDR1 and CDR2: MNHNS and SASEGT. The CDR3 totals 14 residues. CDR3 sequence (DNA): TGTGCCAGCAGTGTACGGACAGGGGCAGATACGCAGTATTTT. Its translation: CASSVRTGADTQYF.

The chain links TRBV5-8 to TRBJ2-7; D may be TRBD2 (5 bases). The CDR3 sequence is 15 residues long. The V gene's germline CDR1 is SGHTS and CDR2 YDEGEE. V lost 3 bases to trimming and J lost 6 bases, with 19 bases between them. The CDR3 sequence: CASSSTTTRWGEQYF. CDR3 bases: TGTGCCAGCAGCTCGACTACCACCCGTTGGGGCGAGCAGTACTTC.